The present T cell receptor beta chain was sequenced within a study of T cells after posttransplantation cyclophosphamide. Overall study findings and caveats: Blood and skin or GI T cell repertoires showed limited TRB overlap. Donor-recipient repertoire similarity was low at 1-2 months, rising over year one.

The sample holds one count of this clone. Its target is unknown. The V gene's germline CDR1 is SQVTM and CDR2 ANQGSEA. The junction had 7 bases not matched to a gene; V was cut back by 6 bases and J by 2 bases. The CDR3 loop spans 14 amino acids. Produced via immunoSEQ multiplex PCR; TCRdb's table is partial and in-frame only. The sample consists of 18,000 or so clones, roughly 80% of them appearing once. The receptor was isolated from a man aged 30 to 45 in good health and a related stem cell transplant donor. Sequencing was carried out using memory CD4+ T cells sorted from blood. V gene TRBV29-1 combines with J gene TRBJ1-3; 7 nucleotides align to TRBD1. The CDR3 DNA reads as TGCAGCGTCGGGATGGACAGGACTGGAAACACCATATATTTT. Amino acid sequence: CSVGMDRTGNTIYF.